This passage covers 8 T cell receptor beta chains from one sample sequenced in a study of metastatic and nonmetastatic thyroid tumors. Thyroid surgery was preceded by no treatment in any patient. With MiXCR, TCRdb reprocessed the PCR reads. Of some 28,000 clones in the sample, about 20% were seen once. The sample was blood. The receptors were sampled from a female donor with papillary thyroid cancer or a benign thyroid nodule (not recorded which). Some clones in this sample may be carry-over from other donors' samples.

This clone showed up just a few times. The gene calls are TRBV5-1 and TRBJ1-6; 7 nucleotides match TRBD1. This CDR3 spans 18 amino acids. V was pared by 1 base and J by 0 bases, with 7 bases of the junction left unmatched. Per the germline V gene, CDR1 is SGHRS and CDR2 is YFSETQ. The CDR3 sequence is CASSLKGQDSSYNSPLHF. CDR3 nucleotide sequence: TGCGCCAGCAGCTTGAAAGGACAGGATAGCTCCTATAATTCACCCCTCCACTTT.

The rearrangement links TRBV5-1 to TRBJ2-7; D gene unclear. Trimming pared 5 bases from V and 1 base from J, leaving 10 bases between. The CDR3 length is 13 residues. Germline values: CDR1 SGHRS, CDR2 YFSETQ. In nucleotides, the CDR3 is TGCGCCAGCAGTCCCGGCAGTTCCTACGAGCAGTACTTC. It translates to CASSPGSSYEQYF.

This clone was recorded many times. The chain employs TRBV5-8 and TRBJ1-4; D not certain. Trimming removed 2 bases from V and 3 bases from J, with 8 bases in between. The CDR3 loop spans 14 amino acids. Germline V gene data show CDR1 as SGHTS and CDR2 as YDEGEE. The CDR3 DNA is TGTGCCAGCAGCTTAGGGCGCGCTAATGAAAAACTGTTTTTT. Translated: CASSLGRANEKLFF.

CDR3 in amino acids: CSAAGLAGHTGELFF. The DNA of the CDR3 is TGCAGTGCCGCGGGACTAGCGGGTCACACCGGGGAGCTGTTTTTT. J is TRBJ2-2 and V is TRBV20-1; 12 nucleotides agree with TRBD2. J gave up 3 bases and V 6 bases, and 5 bases lay outside the gene matches. The CDR3 sequence is 15 residues long. Germline V lookup: CDR1 DFQATT, CDR2 SNEGSKA (reference sequence).

As to this clone: A junction boundary mismatches the germline segment, possibly from a read error. V usage is TRBV2 and J usage is TRBJ2-1; D gene unclear. The CDR3 has 12 amino acids. Germline CDR1 SNHLY, CDR2 FYNNEI. The CDR3 nucleotides are TGTGCCAGCACCGGGTCGTGGCCGGAGCAGTCCTTC. Translation gives CASTGSWPEQSF.

To note about this clone: With a much larger clone just one base away, this may be a read error. The same CDR3 also results from other DNA sequences found in this sample. The V and J genes are TRBV30 and TRBJ2-7; D might be TRBD1 or TRBD2, each matching 5 bases. Germline V gene sequence: CDR1 GTSNPN, CDR2 SVGIG (reference sequence). This CDR3 has 12 amino acids. CDR3: CAWRPGEGEQYF. The DNA of the CDR3 is TGTGCCTGGAGGCCCGGGGAAGGGGAGCAGTACTTT.

This chain links TRBV6-1 with TRBJ1-2; TRBD1 might be the D (5 bases). The CDR3 is 11 amino acids. Per germline, CDR1 MNHNS and CDR2 SASEGT. V was trimmed by 6 bases and J by 8 bases, leaving 10 bases between them. DNA for the CDR3: TGTGCCAGCAGAGCCGGGGCCGGCTACACCTTC. Translating it yields CASRAGAGYTF.

This clone has a handful of counts. The V gene is TRBV18, the J gene TRBJ1-3; 9 nucleotides align to TRBD1. Germline lookup yields CDR1 KGHSH and CDR2 LQKENI. The V gene end was trimmed by 3 bases and the J gene end by 0 bases; junction bases not matched to a gene: 12. The CDR3 sequence is 19 residues long. CDR3 sequence (DNA): TGTGCCAGCTCACCTATCCCGGGACAGGGACAGAGCTCTGGAAACACCATATATTTT. Its protein is CASSPIPGQGQSSGNTIYF.